This note documents a single T cell receptor beta chain sequence. Its antigen is still unknown. No per-base quality is available; no much larger clone lies one base away. The trial excluded patients who had a history of autoimmune disease or who were on systemic immunosuppression. Peripheral blood for TCR sequencing was collected from all dose cohorts at baseline, on cycle 4 day 1, and on cycle 7 day 1. The samples were drawn from a first-in-human, open-label, multicenter phase I dose-escalation trial of ivuxolimab. Adults with locally advanced or metastatic head and neck squamous cell, hepatocellular, melanoma or renal cell carcinoma were enrolled in the trial. CD4+ and CD8+ T cells were sorted separately from peripheral blood before TCR sequencing. Genomic DNA was isolated from the sorted cells so that the TCRbeta CDR3 region could be sequenced. The immunoSEQ Assay was used for sequencing of TCRbeta CDR3 regions. TCRdb re-hosts the immuneACCESS table, in-frame sequences only. Its copies lack some clones; in the studies checked, an unresolved V gene accounts for under half of them, and the cause for the rest is not known. The sample includes 90,000 to 100,000 clones, with approximately 94% observed a single time. Around 2% of the sample is in the top ten clones.

This entry belongs to a study of OX40 agonist ivuxolimab in advanced cancers. Regarding the complete study: The costimulatory receptor OX40 (CD134) was targeted by ivuxolimab, a fully human IgG2 agonistic monoclonal antibody. Intravenous ivuxolimab was administered to patients every 2 weeks at six dose levels: 0.01, 0.1, 0.3, 1.5, 3 and 10 mg/kg. Of the approximately 54 dose-escalation patients, hepatocellular carcinoma was present in 19, melanoma in approximately 15, renal cell carcinoma in 9 and head and neck cancer in 9. A male proportion of about 79% and a mean age of approximately 60 years, ranging from roughly 20 to 80, were recorded for the dose-escalation cohort. Prior anti-PD-1, anti-PD-L1 or anti-CTLA-4 therapy was permitted, and checkpoint inhibitors had been received by 40% to 50% of dose-escalation patients. Partial responses were achieved by three dose-escalation patients, of whom one had hepatocellular carcinoma and two had cutaneous melanoma. The purpose of peripheral TCRbeta sequencing was to test whether ivuxolimab changed TCR sequence diversity and led to clonal T-cell expansion. The paper covers the monotherapy dose-escalation part of the phase I ivuxolimab trial, which included N ≈ 52 patients.

Broad study findings and their caveats: The antigen specificity of the peripheral T cells that underwent clonal expansion was not determined. In the 0.1-3.0 mg/kg groups, partial responders were among the patients with the lowest normalized peripheral clonal expansion, particularly in CD8+ T cells. Low levels of normalized T-cell clonal expansion were also seen in some patients who did not respond. Clonal expansion of both CD4+ and CD8+ blood T cells was observed from baseline to week 6 at doses 0.1 to 3.0 mg/kg. After ivuxolimab, expanded clones were on average more numerous among CD8+ T cells than among CD4+ T cells.

CDR1 and CDR2 (PRHDT, FYEKMQ) derive from the germline V gene (reference sequence). Trimming removed 5 bases from V and 2 bases from J, leaving 10 bases between the germline ends. From cysteine to phenylalanine, the CDR3 is 13 amino acids long. Just the 39-base CDR3 DNA is kept, in frame starting at base 1. The chain employs TRBV13 and TRBJ2-7, with TRBD1 tentatively as D gene (5 bases match). Here the sequenced sample was CD4+ or CD8+ T cells sorted from blood, taken in a trial of the OX40 agonist ivuxolimab. The sequence came from an adult with an advanced solid tumor such as melanoma, head and neck, liver or kidney cancer. CDR3 region: CASSGRATYEQYF. The nucleotide sequence is given as TGTGCCAGCAGCGGCAGGGCGACCTACGAGCAGTACTTC.